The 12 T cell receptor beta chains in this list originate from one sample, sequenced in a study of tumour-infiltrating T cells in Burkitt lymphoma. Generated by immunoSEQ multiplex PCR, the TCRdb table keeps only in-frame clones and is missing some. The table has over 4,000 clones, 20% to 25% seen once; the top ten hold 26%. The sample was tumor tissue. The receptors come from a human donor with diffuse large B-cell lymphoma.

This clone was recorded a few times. The CDR3: CASREDLSSGNTIYF. CDR3 bases: TGCGCCAGCAGGGAGGACCTGTCCTCTGGAAACACCATATATTTT. The chain joins TRBV5-1 to TRBJ1-3, with D unresolved. With 5 bases removed from V and 0 bases from J, the gap between germline ends came to 12 bases. Germline V gene data show CDR1 as SGHRS and CDR2 as YFSETQ. The CDR3 extends over 15 amino acids.

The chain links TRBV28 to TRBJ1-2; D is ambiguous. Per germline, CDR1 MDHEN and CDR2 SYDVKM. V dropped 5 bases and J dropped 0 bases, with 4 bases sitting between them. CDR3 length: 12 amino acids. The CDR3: CASSRSNYGYTF. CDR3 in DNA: TGTGCCAGCAGTCGGTCTAACTATGGCTACACCTTC.

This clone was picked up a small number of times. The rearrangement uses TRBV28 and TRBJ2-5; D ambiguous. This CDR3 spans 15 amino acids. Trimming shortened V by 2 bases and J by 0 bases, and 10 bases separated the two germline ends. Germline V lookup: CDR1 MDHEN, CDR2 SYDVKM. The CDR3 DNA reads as TGTGCCAGCAGTTTACCATATGCGGACCAAGAGACCCAGTACTTC. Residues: CASSLPYADQETQYF.

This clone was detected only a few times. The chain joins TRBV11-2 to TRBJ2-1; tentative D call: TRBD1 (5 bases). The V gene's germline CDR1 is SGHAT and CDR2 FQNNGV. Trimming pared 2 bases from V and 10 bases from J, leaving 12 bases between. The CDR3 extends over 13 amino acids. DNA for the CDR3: TGTGCCAGCAGCTTATCAGGGATTAGGGAGCAGTTCTTC. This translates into CASSLSGIREQFF.

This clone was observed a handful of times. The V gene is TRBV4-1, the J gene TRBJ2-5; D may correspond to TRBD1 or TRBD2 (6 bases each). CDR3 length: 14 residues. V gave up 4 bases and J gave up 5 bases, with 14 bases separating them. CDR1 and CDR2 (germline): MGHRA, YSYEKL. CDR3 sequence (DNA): TGCGCCAGCAGCCTCCGACTAGGGGGGGAGACCCAGTACTTC. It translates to CASSLRLGGETQYF.

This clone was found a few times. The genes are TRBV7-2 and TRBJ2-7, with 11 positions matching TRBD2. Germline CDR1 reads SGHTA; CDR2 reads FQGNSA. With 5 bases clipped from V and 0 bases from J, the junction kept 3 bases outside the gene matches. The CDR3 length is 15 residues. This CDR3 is CASSQTSGSSYEQYF. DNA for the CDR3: TGTGCCAGCAGCCAAACTAGCGGGAGCTCCTACGAGCAGTACTTC.

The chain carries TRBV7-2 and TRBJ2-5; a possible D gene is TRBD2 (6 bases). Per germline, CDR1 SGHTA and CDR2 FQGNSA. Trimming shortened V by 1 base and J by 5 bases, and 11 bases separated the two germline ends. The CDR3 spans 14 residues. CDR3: CASSLGLRGETQYF. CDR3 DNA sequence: TGTGCCAGCAGCTTAGGTTTACGGGGGGAGACCCAGTACTTC.

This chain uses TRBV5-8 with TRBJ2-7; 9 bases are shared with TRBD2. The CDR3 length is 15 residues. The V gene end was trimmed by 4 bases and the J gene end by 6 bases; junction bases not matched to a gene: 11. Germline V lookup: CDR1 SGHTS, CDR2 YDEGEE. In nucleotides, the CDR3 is TGTGCCAGCAGCCTTGCGGGGGGGCCTTTGGGCGAGCAGTACTTC. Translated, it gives CASSLAGGPLGEQYF.

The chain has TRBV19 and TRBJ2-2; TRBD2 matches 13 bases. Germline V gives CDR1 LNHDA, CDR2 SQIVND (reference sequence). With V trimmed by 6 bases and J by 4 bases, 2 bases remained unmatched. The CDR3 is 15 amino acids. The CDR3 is CASSGLAGVTGELFF. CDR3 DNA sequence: TGTGCCAGTAGCGGACTAGCGGGAGTCACCGGGGAGCTGTTTTTT.

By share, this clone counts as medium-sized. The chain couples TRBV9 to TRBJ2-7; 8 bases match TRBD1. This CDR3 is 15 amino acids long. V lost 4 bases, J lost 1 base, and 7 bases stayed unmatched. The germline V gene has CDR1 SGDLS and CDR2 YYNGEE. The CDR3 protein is CASSQTGGLSYEQYF. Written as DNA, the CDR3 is TGTGCCAGCAGCCAAACAGGGGGACTGTCCTACGAGCAGTACTTC. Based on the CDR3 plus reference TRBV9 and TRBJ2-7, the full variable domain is DSGVTQTPKHLITATGQRVTLRCSPRSGDLSVYWYQQSLDQGLQFLIQYYNGEERAKGNILERFSAQQFPDLHSELNLSSLELGDSALYFCASSQTGGLSYEQYFGPGTRLTVT.

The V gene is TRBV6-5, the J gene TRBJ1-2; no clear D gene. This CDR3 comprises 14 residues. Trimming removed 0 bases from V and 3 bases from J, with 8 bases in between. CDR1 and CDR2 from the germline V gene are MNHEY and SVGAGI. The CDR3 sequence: CASSYSQSYYGYTF. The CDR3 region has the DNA TGTGCCAGCAGTTACTCTCAATCTTACTATGGCTACACCTTC.

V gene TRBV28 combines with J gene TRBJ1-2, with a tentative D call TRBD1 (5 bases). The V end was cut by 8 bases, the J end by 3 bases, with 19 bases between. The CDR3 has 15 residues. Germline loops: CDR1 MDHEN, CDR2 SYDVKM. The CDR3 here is CASVGGAARDYGYTF. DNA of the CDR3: TGTGCCAGCGTGGGTGGGGCCGCGAGAGACTATGGCTACACCTTC.